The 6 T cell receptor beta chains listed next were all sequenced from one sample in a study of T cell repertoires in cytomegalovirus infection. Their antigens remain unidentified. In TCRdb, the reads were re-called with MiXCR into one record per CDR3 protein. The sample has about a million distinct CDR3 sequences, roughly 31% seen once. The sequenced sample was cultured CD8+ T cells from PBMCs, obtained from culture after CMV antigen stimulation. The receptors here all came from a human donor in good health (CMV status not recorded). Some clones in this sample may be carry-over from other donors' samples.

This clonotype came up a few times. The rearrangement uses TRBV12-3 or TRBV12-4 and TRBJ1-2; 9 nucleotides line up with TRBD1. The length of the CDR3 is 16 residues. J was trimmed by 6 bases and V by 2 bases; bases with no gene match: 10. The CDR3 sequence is CASSLSNYGTGNGYTF. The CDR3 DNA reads TGTGCCAGCAGTTTATCGAATTACGGGACAGGGAATGGCTACACCTTC.

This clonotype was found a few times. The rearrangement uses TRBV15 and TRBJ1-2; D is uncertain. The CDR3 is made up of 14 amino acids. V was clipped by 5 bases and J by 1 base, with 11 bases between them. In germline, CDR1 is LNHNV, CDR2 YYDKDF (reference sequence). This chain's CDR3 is CATSPRGYNYGYTF. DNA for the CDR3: TGTGCCACCAGCCCCCGGGGATATAACTATGGCTACACCTTC.

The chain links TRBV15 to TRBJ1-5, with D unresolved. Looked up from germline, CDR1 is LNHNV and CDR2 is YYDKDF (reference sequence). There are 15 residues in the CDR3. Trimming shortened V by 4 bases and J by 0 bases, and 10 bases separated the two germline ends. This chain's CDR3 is CATSMERYSNQPQHF. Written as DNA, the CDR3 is TGTGCCACCAGCATGGAACGATATAGCAATCAGCCCCAGCATTTT. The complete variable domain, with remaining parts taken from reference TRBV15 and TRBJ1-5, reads DAMVIQNPRYQVTQFGKPVTLSCSQTLNHNVMYWYQQKSSQAPKLLFHYYDKDFNNEADTPDNFQSRRPNTSFCFLDIRSPGLGDTAMYLCATSMERYSNQPQHFGDGTRLSIL.

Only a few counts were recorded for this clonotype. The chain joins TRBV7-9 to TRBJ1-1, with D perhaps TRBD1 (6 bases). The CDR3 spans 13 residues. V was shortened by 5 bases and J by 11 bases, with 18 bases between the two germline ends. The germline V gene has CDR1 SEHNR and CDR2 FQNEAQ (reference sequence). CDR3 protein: CASSPRPAGDAFF. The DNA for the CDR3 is TGTGCCAGCAGCCCTAGACCAGCAGGGGATGCTTTCTTT.

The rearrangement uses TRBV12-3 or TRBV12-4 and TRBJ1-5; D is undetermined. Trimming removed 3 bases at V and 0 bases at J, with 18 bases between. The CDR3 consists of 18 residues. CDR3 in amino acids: CASSFRVIGNYSNQPQHF. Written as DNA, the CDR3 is TGTGCCAGCAGTTTTCGGGTCATAGGCAATTATAGCAATCAGCCCCAGCATTTT.

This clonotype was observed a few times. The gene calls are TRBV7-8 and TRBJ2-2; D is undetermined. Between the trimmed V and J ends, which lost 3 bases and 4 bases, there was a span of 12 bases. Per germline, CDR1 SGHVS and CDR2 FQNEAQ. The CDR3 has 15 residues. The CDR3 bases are TGTGCCAGCAGCTTCGGCCCTTCCGGCACCGGGGAGCTGTTTTTT. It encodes CASSFGPSGTGELFF. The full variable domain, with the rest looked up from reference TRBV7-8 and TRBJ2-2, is GAGVSQSPRYKVAKRGQDVALRCDPISGHVSLFWYQQALGQGPEFLTYFQNEAQLDKSGLPSDRFFAERPEGSVSTLKIQRTQQEDSAVYLCASSFGPSGTGELFFGEGSRLTVL.